This TCR beta chain derives from a study of glioma-infiltrating T cells. After removal of 5 bases from V and 6 bases from J, the junction contained 14 bases not matched to a gene. The CDR3 totals 16 residues. CDR1 is SGHTA, CDR2 FQGNSA, per germline. The iRepertoire nested amplicon-rescue multiplex PCR amplified TCR alpha and beta CDR3s from RNA. Input was about 85-400 ng of tissue mRNA or PBMC total RNA. TCRdb recomputed calls from the multiplex PCR reads with MiXCR, one row per CDR3 protein. The sample carries roughly 200,000 distinct CDR3 sequences, 32% recorded once. This clonotype was observed at least ten times.

The sample was glioma tissue, nonneoplastic brain tissue, or PBMCs (not recorded which). The chain has TRBV7-2 and TRBJ2-7; 9 bases agree with TRBD2. This sequence was found in a human donor with low-grade glioma or glioblastoma, undergoing nonglioma brain surgery, or in good health (not recorded which). In DNA form, the CDR3 reads TGTGCCAGCAGCCCAGCAGGGCGGGAGGGCCTAGGCGAGCAGTACTTC. It codes for CASSPAGREGLGEQYF.